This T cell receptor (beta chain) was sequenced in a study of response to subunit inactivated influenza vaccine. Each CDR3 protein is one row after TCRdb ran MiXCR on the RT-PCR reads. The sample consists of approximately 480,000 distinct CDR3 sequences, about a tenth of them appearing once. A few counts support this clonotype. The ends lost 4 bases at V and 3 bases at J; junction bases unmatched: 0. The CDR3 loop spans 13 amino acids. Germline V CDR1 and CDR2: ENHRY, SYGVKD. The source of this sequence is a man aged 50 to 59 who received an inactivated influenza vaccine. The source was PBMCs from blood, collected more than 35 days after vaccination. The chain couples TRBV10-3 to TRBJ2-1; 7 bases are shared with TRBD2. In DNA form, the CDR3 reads TGTGCCATCAGTGGCGGGAGCTACAATGAGCAGTTCTTC. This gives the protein CAISGGSYNEQFF.